The clone carrying this TCR beta chain occurred a few times. Its antigen is not identified. This entry is derived from a study of ipilimumab plus nivolumab after autologous stem cell transplantation. Study-level background: The DLBCL cohort had primary refractory and relapsed disease, with 18-month progression-free survival of roughly 86% and 30%. Findings and caveats of the study: The authors say TCR, Treg and microbiome findings warrant further study.

The assay was immunoSEQ multiplex PCR, and TCRdb's table has in-frame clones only and misses some. The sample carries roughly 16,000 clones, roughly four fifths recorded once. Starting 14 to 28 days after autologous transplant, ipilimumab 1 mg/kg was given. Patients got 3 mg/kg IV nivolumab weeks 1, 4, 7, 10, then biweekly through week 26. V was clipped by 1 base and J by 8 bases; unmatched bases: 14. The V gene's germline CDR1 is SGHTA and CDR2 FQGNSA. CDR3 length: 17 residues. The source is a male donor with diffuse large B-cell lymphoma. The rearrangement joins TRBV7-2 to TRBJ1-2; 9 bases line up with TRBD1. The sample was PBMCs, taken in a trial of ipilimumab plus nivolumab as post-transplant consolidation. CDR3 in amino acids: CASSLGAPGQGRMGYTF. CDR3 sequence (DNA): TGTGCCAGCAGCTTAGGGGCGCCGGGACAGGGAAGAATGGGCTACACCTTC.